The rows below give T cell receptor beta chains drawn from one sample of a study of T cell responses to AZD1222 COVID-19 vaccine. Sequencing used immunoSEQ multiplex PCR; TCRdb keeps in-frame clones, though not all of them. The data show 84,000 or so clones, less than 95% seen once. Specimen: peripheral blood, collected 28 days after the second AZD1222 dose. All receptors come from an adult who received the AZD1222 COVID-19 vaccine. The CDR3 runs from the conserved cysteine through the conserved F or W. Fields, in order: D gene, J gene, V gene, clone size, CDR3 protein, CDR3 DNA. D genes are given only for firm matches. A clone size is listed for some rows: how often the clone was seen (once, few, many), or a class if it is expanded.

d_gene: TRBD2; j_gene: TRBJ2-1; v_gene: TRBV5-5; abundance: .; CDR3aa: CASSFGGSSYNEQFF; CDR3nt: TGTGCCAGCAGCTTTGGCGGGAGCTCCTACAATGAGCAGTTCTTC
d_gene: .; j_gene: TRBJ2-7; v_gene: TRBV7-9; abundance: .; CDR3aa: CASSSDYYEQYF; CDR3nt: TGTGCCAGCAGCTCAGACTACTACGAGCAGTACTTC
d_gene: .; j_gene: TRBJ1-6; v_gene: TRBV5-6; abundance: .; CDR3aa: CASSSGLGTLHF; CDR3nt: TGTGCCAGCAGCTCAGGGCTGGGGACCCTCCACTTT
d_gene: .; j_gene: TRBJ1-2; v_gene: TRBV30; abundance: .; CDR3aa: CAWSEANYGYTF; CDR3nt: TGTGCCTGGAGTGAAGCTAACTATGGCTACACCTTC
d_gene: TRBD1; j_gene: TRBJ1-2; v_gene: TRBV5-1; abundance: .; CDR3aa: CASQHGDRGDYTF; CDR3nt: TGCGCCAGCCAGCATGGGGACAGGGGTGACTACACCTTC
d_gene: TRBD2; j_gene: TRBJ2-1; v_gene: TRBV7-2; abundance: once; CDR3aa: CASSQGLAGGLSSYNEQFF; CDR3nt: TGTGCCAGCAGCCAAGGACTAGCGGGAGGCCTCAGCTCCTACAATGAGCAGTTCTTC
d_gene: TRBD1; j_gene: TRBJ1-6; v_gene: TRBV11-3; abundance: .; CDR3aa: CASSLVTDRTNSPLHF; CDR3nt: TGTGCCAGCAGCTTAGTTACGGACAGGACTAATTCACCCCTCCACTTT
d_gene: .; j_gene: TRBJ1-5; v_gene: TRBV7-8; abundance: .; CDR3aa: CASSLVSQMYSNQPQHF; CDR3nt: TGTGCCAGCAGCTTAGTGTCACAGATGTATAGCAATCAGCCCCAGCATTTT
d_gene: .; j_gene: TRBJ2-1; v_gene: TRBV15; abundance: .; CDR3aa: CATSREGYNEQFF; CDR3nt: TGTGCCACCAGCAGAGAGGGCTACAATGAGCAGTTCTTC
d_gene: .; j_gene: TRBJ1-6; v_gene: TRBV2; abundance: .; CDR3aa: CASVTDGRNSPLHF; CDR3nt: TGTGCCAGCGTTACGGACGGTCGGAATTCACCCCTCCACTTT
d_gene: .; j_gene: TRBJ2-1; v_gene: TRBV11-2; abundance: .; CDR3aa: CASSLVWGNEQFF; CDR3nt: TGTGCCAGCAGCTTAGTTTGGGGGAATGAGCAGTTCTTC
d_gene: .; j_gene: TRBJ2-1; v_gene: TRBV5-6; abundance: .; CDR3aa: CASSSPLLVGGDNEQFF; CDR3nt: TGTGCCAGCAGCTCTCCCCTACTGGTCGGGGGTGACAATGAGCAGTTCTTC
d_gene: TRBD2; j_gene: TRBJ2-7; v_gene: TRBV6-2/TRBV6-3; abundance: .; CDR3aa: CASSWTSGRFNEQYF; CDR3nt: TGTGCCAGCAGTTGGACTAGCGGGAGGTTCAACGAGCAGTACTTC
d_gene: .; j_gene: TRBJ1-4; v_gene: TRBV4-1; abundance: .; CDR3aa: CASTDAPQEEKLFF; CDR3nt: TGCGCCAGCACGGACGCCCCCCAGGAGGAAAAACTGTTTTTT
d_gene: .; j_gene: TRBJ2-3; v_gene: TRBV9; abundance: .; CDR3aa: CASSRGEVDTQYF; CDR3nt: TGTGCCAGCAGTAGGGGTGAGGTAGATACGCAGTATTTT
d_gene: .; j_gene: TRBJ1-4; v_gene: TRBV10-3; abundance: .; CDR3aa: CAISQRTIGEKLFF; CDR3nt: TGTGCCATCAGCCAGAGAACAATCGGGGAAAAACTGTTTTTT
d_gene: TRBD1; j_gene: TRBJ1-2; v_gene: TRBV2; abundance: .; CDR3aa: CASSGGQGSVYGYTF; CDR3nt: TGTGCCAGCAGTGGGGGACAGGGATCTGTCTATGGCTACACCTTC
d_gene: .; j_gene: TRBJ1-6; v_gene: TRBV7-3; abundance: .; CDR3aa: CASSLMEDSPLHF; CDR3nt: TGTGCCAGCAGCTTAATGGAGGATTCACCCCTCCACTTT
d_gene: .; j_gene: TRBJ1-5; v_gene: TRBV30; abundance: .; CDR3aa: CAWANSDQPQHF; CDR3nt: TGTGCCTGGGCCAATTCTGATCAGCCCCAGCATTTT
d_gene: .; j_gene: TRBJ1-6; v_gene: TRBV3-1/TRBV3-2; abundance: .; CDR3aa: CASSLLDRYNSPLHF; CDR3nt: TGTGCCAGCAGCTTATTAGACCGATATAATTCACCCCTCCACTTT
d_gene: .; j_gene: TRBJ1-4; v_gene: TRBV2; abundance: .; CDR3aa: CASRRTNEKLFF; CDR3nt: TGTGCCAGCAGGCGAACTAATGAAAAACTGTTTTTT
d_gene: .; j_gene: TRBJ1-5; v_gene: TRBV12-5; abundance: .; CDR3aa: CASGFVQPQHF; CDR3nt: TGTGCTAGTGGTTTCGTACAGCCCCAGCATTTT
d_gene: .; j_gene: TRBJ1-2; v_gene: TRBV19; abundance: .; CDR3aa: CASSIDQGRQTYGYTF; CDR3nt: TGTGCCAGTAGTATAGACCAGGGCAGGCAAACCTATGGCTACACCTTC
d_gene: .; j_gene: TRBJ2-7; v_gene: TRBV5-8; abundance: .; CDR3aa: CASSLSGPIEQYF; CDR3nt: TGTGCCAGCAGCTTGTCAGGCCCTATTGAGCAGTACTTC
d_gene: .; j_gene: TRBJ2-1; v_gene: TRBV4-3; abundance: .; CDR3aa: CASTPDSDPYNEQFF; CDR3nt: TGCGCCAGCACGCCGGACAGCGATCCCTACAATGAGCAGTTCTTC
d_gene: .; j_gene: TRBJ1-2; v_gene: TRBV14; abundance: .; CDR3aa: CASSQGRFYGYTF; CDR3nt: TGTGCCAGCAGCCAAGGCCGGTTCTATGGCTACACCTTC
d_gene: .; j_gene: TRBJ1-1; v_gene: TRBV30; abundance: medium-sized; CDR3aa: CAWSTEDATGRAFF; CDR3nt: TGTGCCTGGAGTACGGAGGACGCTACGGGTCGGGCTTTCTTT
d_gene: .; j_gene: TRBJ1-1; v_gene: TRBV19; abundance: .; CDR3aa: CASNPGFNTEAFF; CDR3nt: TGTGCCAGTAACCCTGGTTTTAACACTGAAGCTTTCTTT
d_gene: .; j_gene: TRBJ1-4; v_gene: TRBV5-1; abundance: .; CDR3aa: CASTSGQTGEKLFF; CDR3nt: .
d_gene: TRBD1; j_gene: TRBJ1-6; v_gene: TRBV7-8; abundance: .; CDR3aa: CASSPRTGLNSPLHF; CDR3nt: TGTGCCAGCAGCCCCCGGACAGGGCTAAATTCACCCCTCCACTTT
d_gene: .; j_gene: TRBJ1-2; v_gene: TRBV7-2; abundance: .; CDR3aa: CASSLYVGYTF; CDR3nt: TGTGCCAGCAGCCTCTATGTGGGCTACACCTTC
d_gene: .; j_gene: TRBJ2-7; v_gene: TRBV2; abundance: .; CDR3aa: CASSASIYEQYF; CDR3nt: TGTGCCAGCAGTGCCAGTATATACGAGCAGTACTTC
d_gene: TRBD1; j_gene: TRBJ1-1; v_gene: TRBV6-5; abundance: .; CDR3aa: CASNRQGAITEAFF; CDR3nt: TGTGCCAGCAACCGACAGGGGGCGATCACTGAAGCTTTCTTT
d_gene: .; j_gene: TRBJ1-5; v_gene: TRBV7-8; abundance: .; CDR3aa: CASNLDVGAGQPQHF; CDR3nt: TGTGCCAGCAACTTGGACGTGGGGGCTGGTCAGCCCCAGCATTTT
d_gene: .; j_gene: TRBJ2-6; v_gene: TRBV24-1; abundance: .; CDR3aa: CATSDSRVSGANVLTF; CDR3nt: TGTGCCACCAGTGATTCTCGGGTCTCTGGGGCCAACGTCCTGACTTTC
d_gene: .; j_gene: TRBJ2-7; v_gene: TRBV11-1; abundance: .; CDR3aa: CASSLASLGQSEQYF; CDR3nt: TGTGCCAGCAGCTTAGCGTCCCTGGGGCAGTCCGAGCAGTACTTC
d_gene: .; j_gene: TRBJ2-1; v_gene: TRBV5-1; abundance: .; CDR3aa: CASSLIETEQFF; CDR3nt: TGCGCCAGCAGCTTGATAGAGACAGAGCAGTTCTTC
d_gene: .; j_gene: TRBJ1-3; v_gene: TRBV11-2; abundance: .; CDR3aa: CASSPMDGLFSGNTIYF; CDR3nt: TGTGCCAGCAGCCCCATGGACGGGCTATTCTCTGGAAACACCATATATTTT
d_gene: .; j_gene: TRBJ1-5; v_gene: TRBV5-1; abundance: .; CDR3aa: CASSYREGQPQHF; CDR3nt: TGCGCCAGCAGCTACAGGGAGGGTCAGCCCCAGCATTTT
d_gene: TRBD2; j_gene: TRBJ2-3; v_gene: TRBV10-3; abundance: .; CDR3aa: CAISESAGVRVDTQYF; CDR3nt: TGTGCCATCAGTGAGTCGGCGGGAGTACGCGTAGATACGCAGTATTTT
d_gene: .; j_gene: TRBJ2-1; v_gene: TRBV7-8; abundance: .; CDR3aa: CASSFNTGFKDNEQFF; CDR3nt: TGTGCCAGCAGCTTTAACACAGGGTTTAAGGACAATGAGCAGTTCTTC
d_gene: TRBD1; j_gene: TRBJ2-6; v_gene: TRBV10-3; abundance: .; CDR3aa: CAISRDRGPGANVLTF; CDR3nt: TGTGCCATCAGCCGGGACAGGGGGCCTGGGGCCAACGTCCTGACTTTC
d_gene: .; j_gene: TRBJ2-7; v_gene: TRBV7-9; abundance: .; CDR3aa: CASSSAGGAGREQYF; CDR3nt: TGTGCCAGCAGCTCCGCCGGGGGCGCGGGAAGGGAGCAGTACTTC
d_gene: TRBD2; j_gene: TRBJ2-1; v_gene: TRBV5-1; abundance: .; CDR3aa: CASSLSTSPYNEQFF; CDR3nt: TGCGCCAGCAGCTTGTCGACTAGCCCATACAATGAGCAGTTCTTC
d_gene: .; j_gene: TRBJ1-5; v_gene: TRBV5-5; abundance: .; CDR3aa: CASSSGIQGIVANQPQHF; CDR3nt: TGTGCCAGCAGCTCCGGGATTCAGGGGATAGTAGCAAATCAGCCCCAGCATTTT
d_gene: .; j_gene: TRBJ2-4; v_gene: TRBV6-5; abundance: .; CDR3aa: CASKRDLRAFYVDF; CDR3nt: TGTGCCAGCAAACGGGACCTCCGTGCTTTTTATGTTGACTTC
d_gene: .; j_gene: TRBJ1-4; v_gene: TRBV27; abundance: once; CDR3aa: CASSSREGWEKLFF; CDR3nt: TGTGCCAGCAGTTCCCGGGAGGGTTGGGAAAAACTGTTTTTT
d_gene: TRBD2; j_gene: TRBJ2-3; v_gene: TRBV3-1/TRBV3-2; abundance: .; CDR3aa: CASSQSKREGQYF; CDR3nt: TGTGCCAGCAGCCAATCGAAGCGGGAGGGGCAGTATTTT
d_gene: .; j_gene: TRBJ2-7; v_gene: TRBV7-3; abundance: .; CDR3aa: CASSPGTDSNEQYF; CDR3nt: TGTGCCAGCAGCCCGGGGACCGACAGTAACGAGCAGTACTTC
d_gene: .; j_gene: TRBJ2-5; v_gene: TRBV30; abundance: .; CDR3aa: CAWSRDSQETQYF; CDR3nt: TGTGCCTGGAGTAGAGACAGCCAAGAGACCCAGTACTTC
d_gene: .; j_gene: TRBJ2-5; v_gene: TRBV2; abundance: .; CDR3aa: CASSEVAGPQETQYF; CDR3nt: TGTGCCAGCAGTGAAGTCGCCGGACCACAAGAGACCCAGTACTTC
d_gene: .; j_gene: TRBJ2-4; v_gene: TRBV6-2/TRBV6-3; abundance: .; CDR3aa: CASSKGGAKNIQYF; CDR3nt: TGTGCCAGCAGCAAGGGGGGAGCCAAAAACATTCAGTACTTC
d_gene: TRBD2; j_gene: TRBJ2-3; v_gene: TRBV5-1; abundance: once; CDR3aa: CASSLEPSGAPDTQYF; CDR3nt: TGCGCCAGCAGCTTGGAACCTAGCGGGGCCCCAGATACGCAGTATTTT
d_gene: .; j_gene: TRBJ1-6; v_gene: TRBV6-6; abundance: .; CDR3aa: CASSSIGGPLHF; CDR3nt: TGTGCCAGCAGTTCTATCGGGGGACCCCTCCACTTT
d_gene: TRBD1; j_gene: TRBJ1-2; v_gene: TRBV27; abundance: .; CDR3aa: CASRTGVGGYTF; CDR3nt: TGTGCCAGCAGGACAGGGGTCGGCGGCTACACCTTC
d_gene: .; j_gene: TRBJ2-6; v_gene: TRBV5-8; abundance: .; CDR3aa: CASSLGVSGANVLTF; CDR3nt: TGTGCCAGCAGCCTCGGGGTATCTGGGGCCAACGTCCTGACTTTC
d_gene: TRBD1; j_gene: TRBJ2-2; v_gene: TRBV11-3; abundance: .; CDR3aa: CASSWGQGAGTGELFF; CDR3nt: TGTGCCAGCAGCTGGGGGCAGGGGGCTGGGACCGGGGAGCTGTTTTTT
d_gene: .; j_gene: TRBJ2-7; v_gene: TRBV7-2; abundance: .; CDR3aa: CASSLAGLGGGSEQYF; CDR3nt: TGTGCCAGCAGCTTAGCGGGTTTAGGGGGAGGGTCCGAGCAGTACTTC
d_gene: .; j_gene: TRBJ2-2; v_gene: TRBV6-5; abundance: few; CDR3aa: CASRRQKNTGELFF; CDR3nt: TGTGCCAGCAGAAGACAGAAGAACACCGGGGAGCTGTTTTTT